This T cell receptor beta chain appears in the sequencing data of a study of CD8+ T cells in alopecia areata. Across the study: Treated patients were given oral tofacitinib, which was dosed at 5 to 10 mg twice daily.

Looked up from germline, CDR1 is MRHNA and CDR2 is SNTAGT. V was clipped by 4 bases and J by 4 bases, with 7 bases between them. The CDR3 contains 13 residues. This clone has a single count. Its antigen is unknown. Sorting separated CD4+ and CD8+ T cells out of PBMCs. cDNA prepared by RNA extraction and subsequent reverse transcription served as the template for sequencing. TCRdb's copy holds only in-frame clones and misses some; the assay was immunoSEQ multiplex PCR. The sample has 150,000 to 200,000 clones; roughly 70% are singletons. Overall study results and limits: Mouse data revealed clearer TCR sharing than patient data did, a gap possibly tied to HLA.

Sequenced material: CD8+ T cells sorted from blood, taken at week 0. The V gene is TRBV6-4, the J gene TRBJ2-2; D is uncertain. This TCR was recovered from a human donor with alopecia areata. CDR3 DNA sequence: TGTGCCAGCAGTGTTAGAAGCACCGGGGAGCTGTTTTTT. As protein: CASSVRSTGELFF.